This is a list of T cell receptor beta chains from one sample in a study of T cells in Graves' hyperthyroidism and ophthalmopathy. TCRdb re-called the multiplex PCR reads through MiXCR, storing one row per CDR3 protein. The table has hundreds of thousands of distinct CDR3 sequences, more than 14% seen once. The sequenced sample was blood. These receptors were obtained from a woman aged 45-59 years with Graves' ophthalmopathy. The CDR3 runs from the conserved cysteine through the conserved F or W. The order of the fields is J gene, V gene, D gene, clone size, CDR3 protein, CDR3 DNA. The D gene is left open where the match is weak. Clone size, where shown, is once, few, many, or a class for clones that have expanded.

TRBJ1-3 | TRBV7-8 | NA | many | CASSLTAVSGNTIYF | TGTGCCAGCAGCTTGACAGCCGTCTCTGGAAACACCATATATTTT
TRBJ2-1 | TRBV7-6 | TRBD2 | many | CASSLDVLAGGPNEQFF | TGTGCCAGCAGCTTAGATGTGTTAGCGGGAGGGCCCAATGAGCAGTTCTTC
TRBJ2-2 | TRBV28 | TRBD1 | many | CASSPTGETGELFF | TGTGCCAGCAGTCCCACAGGGGAGACCGGGGAGCTGTTTTTT
TRBJ1-1 | TRBV15 | NA | many | CATSELGGKENTEAFF | TGTGCCACCAGCGAGTTAGGTGGCAAAGAGAACACTGAAGCTTTCTTT
TRBJ2-7 | TRBV29-1 | NA | many | CSVEGPGGHPTYEQYF | TGCAGCGTTGAGGGTCCCGGGGGCCACCCCACCTACGAGCAGTACTTC
TRBJ1-2 | TRBV28 | TRBD1 | NA | CASSLRRSGTGLVYGYTF | TGTGCCAGCAGTTTACGTCGCTCCGGGACAGGGTTAGTCTATGGCTACACCTTC
TRBJ2-1 | TRBV10-3 | NA | many | CAISESFWGLQINEQFF | TGTGCCATCAGTGAGTCCTTTTGGGGACTCCAGATCAATGAGCAGTTCTTC
TRBJ2-1 | TRBV19 | NA | many | CASSNQGGFYNEQFF | TGTGCCAGTAGTAACCAGGGGGGATTCTACAATGAGCAGTTCTTC
TRBJ2-7 | TRBV6-1 | NA | few | CASNKRRASSYEQYF | TGTGCCAGCAACAAAAGGAGAGCCAGTTCCTACGAGCAGTACTTC
TRBJ1-1 | TRBV29-1 | TRBD1 | NA | CSVRQGFITEAFF | TGCAGCGTTAGACAGGGGTTCATCACTGAAGCTTTCTTT
TRBJ1-1 | TRBV18 | NA | many | CASSPKAGDTEAFF | TGTGCCAGCTCACCAAAGGCGGGAGACACTGAAGCTTTCTTT
TRBJ1-5 | TRBV28 | NA | few | CASNIPGQPQHF | TGTGCCAGCAACATCCCAGGACAGCCCCAGCATTTT
TRBJ2-7 | TRBV20-1 | TRBD2 | few | CSAGTSGIEQYF | TGCAGTGCTGGGACTAGCGGGATCGAGCAGTACTTC
TRBJ2-1 | TRBV30 | NA | NA | CAWSVRVRASYNEQFF | TGTGCCTGGAGTGTACGTGTGCGGGCCTCCTACAATGAGCAGTTCTTC
TRBJ1-2 | TRBV12-3/TRBV12-4 | TRBD1 | many | CASSPGQANYGYTF | TGTGCCAGCAGTCCTGGACAGGCGAACTATGGCTACACCTTC
TRBJ1-1 | TRBV30 | NA | many | CAWSVSGVRAFF | TGTGCCTGGAGTGTAAGCGGGGTTAGGGCTTTCTTT
TRBJ2-7 | TRBV24-1 | NA | NA | CATSPSGATYEQYF | TGTGCCACCAGCCCCTCCGGGGCGACCTACGAGCAGTACTTC
TRBJ2-3 | TRBV4-2 | NA | many | CASSHRPGADTQYF | TGTGCCAGCAGCCATAGGCCAGGTGCAGATACGCAGTATTTT
TRBJ1-1 | TRBV29-1 | NA | many | CSVEAWGAEAFF | TGCAGCGTTGAAGCATGGGGCGCTGAAGCTTTCTTT
TRBJ2-7 | TRBV4-3 | NA | few | CASSQGPPGTVYEQYF | TGCGCCAGCAGCCAAGGGCCCCCCGGGACTGTCTACGAGCAGTACTTC
TRBJ1-5 | TRBV30 | TRBD1 | many | CAWSVDRGSNQPQHF | TGTGCCTGGAGTGTTGACAGGGGCAGCAATCAGCCCCAGCATTTT
TRBJ2-7 | TRBV6-1 | TRBD2 | many | CATLSGSLYEQYF | TGTGCCACTTTAAGCGGGAGTTTGTACGAGCAGTACTTC
TRBJ2-4 | TRBV29-1 | TRBD1 | NA | CSAITGTGGHGGIQYF | TGCAGCGCCATAACGGGGACAGGGGGCCATGGAGGCATTCAGTACTTC
TRBJ2-7 | TRBV5-1 | NA | many | CASSRTSMSAHEQYF | TGCGCCAGCAGCCGCACTAGCATGAGTGCCCACGAGCAGTACTTC
TRBJ2-2 | TRBV7-9 | TRBD2 | many | CASSNPSPGLVGPGELFF | TGTGCCAGCAGCAACCCGTCCCCGGGACTAGTTGGGCCCGGGGAGCTGTTTTTT
TRBJ2-3 | TRBV2 | NA | many | CASRKGSGTDTQYF | TGTGCCAGCAGAAAGGGTAGCGGCACAGATACGCAGTATTTT
TRBJ2-3 | TRBV11-2 | TRBD2 | many | CASSESGRLQYF | TGTGCCAGCAGCGAAAGCGGGAGGCTGCAGTATTTT
TRBJ2-1 | TRBV6-1 | NA | few | CASRDRIYNEQFF | TGTGCCAGCCGGGACCGTATCTACAATGAGCAGTTCTTC
TRBJ2-7 | TRBV12-3/TRBV12-4 | TRBD1 | many | CASSLDRGPSYEQYF | TGTGCCAGCAGCCTGGACAGGGGCCCAAGCTACGAGCAGTACTTC
TRBJ2-1 | TRBV19 | NA | few | CASSIDVLGDEQFF | TGTGCCAGTAGTATTGATGTTCTAGGGGATGAGCAGTTCTTC
TRBJ2-7 | TRBV3-1 | NA | many | CASSQRPTVYDYYEQYF | TGTGCCAGCAGCCAACGACCTACTGTATACGACTACTACGAGCAGTACTTC
TRBJ1-1 | TRBV6-1 | NA | few | CASTPAGPEAFF | TGTGCCAGCACCCCGGCAGGGCCGGAAGCTTTCTTT
TRBJ2-5 | TRBV27 | NA | many | CASSSGIYETQYF | TGTGCCAGCAGTTCAGGGATTTACGAGACCCAGTACTTC
TRBJ1-2 | TRBV5-5 | NA | NA | CASSLVKILTHGYTF | TGTGCCAGCAGCTTGGTCAAGATTCTCACTCATGGCTACACCTTC
TRBJ2-5 | TRBV7-7 | TRBD2 | many | CASSMTFPGLGQETQYF | TGTGCTAGCAGTATGACCTTCCCGGGACTAGGGCAAGAGACCCAGTACTTC
TRBJ1-4 | TRBV19 | TRBD1 | NA | CASSPDRGYSEKLFF | TGTGCCAGTAGTCCCGACAGGGGTTATTCAGAAAAACTGTTTTTT
TRBJ1-4 | TRBV15 | NA | few | CATSRDKATAEKLFF | TGTGCCACCAGCAGAGATAAGGCGACAGCAGAAAAACTGTTTTTT
TRBJ1-6 | TRBV15 | TRBD1 | NA | CATSTRQGRSPLHF | TGTGCCACCAGCACCCGACAGGGTCGGTCACCCCTCCACTTT
TRBJ1-4 | TRBV27 | NA | many | CASSRTRSNEKLFF | TGTGCCAGCAGCAGGACTCGGTCTAATGAAAAACTGTTTTTT
TRBJ1-1 | TRBV4-3 | NA | many | CASSQGGLPTEAFF | TGCGCCAGCAGCCAAGGGGGACTCCCCACTGAAGCTTTCTTT
TRBJ1-6 | TRBV9 | NA | many | CASSVENTNNSPLHF | TGTGCCAGCAGCGTAGAAAACACCAATAATTCACCCCTCCACTTT
TRBJ2-1 | TRBV11-3 | TRBD2 | many | CASSLDQRTSEQFF | TGTGCCAGCAGCTTAGATCAGAGGACTAGTGAGCAGTTCTTC
TRBJ2-1 | TRBV20-1 | NA | few | CLLRGPYNEQFF | TGCCTACTTAGAGGGCCCTACAATGAGCAGTTCTTC
TRBJ2-2 | TRBV7-2 | TRBD1 | many | CASSDRGVGTGELFF | TGTGCCAGCAGCGACAGGGGAGTCGGCACCGGGGAGCTGTTTTTT
TRBJ2-7 | TRBV7-2 | NA | few | CASSLKLEQYF | TGTGCCAGCAGCTTAAAACTTGAGCAGTACTTC
TRBJ1-2 | TRBV28 | NA | NA | CASSDPGRIYGYTF | TGTGCCAGCAGTGACCCGGGACGCATCTATGGCTACACCTTC
TRBJ2-5 | TRBV18 | TRBD1 | many | CASSPPGTGIETQYF | TGTGCCAGCTCACCACCGGGGACAGGGATCGAGACCCAGTACTTC
TRBJ2-2 | TRBV4-1 | NA | NA | CASNRWGGTGELFF | TGCGCCAGCAACCGGTGGGGCGGGACCGGGGAGCTGTTTTTT
TRBJ1-1 | TRBV7-9 | NA | many | CASTLSRQSMNTEAFF | TGTGCCAGCACCCTCAGCCGACAGTCAATGAACACTGAAGCTTTCTTT
TRBJ2-1 | TRBV11-3 | TRBD2 | many | CASSPGLAGDLDEQFF | TGTGCCAGCAGCCCGGGACTAGCGGGAGATCTGGATGAGCAGTTCTTC
TRBJ2-1 | TRBV27 | TRBD2 | many | CASGSGSSYNEQFF | TGTGCCAGCGGTAGCGGGAGTTCCTACAATGAGCAGTTCTTC
TRBJ1-1 | TRBV20-1 | NA | NA | CSAEKPPGATEAFF | TGCAGTGCTGAAAAACCCCCGGGGGCCACTGAAGCTTTCTTT
TRBJ2-1 | TRBV7-2 | TRBD1 | NA | CASSLRGTGDEQFF | TGTGCCAGCAGCTTACGTGGGACAGGGGATGAGCAGTTCTTC